This T cell receptor (beta chain) was documented in a study of shared clonotypes between healthy human individuals. Trimming took 1 base from V and 8 from J, leaving 9 bases between them. The CDR3 contains 12 residues. Germline CDR1 GTSNPN, CDR2 SVGIG (reference sequence). Using immunoSEQ multiplex PCR, the repertoire was profiled, and TCRdb retains in-frame clones only, with some absent. The table lists 1.6 million or so clones, roughly 96% of them singletons. The clonotype comes from a man between 25 and 39 years old in good health. Sequencing was carried out using naive CD4+ T cells sorted from blood. The subset here: CD45RA+ positively selected. The genes are TRBV30 and TRBJ2-1; D is possibly TRBD2 (6 bases). CDR3 in amino acids: CAWSGGVDEQFF. CDR3 in DNA: TGTGCCTGGAGTGGGGGGGTGGATGAGCAGTTCTTC.